These 21 T cell receptor beta chains were all obtained from the same sample, sequenced in a study of Ad26.COV2.S vaccination and SARS-CoV-2 variants (dated by TCRdb to the early 2020s). What this sample's treatment or condition label stands for: around 19 received Ad26.COV2.S at low or high dose, single or two shots; 5 received placebo; per-sample allocation not given. Repertoires of vaccine and placebo recipients were sequenced from samples taken on day 63 after the first injection. Libraries were made using the immunoSEQ multiplex PCR assay. As stored in TCRdb, this immuneACCESS dataset retains in-frame rearrangements with V and J assigned. A fraction of the clones does not appear; measured against another copy, unresolved V genes explain less than half of the discrepancy, and the remainder lacks a known reason. A total of about 410,000 clones appear in this sample, around 92% of them only once. About 1.7% of the sample goes to the ten largest clones.

This sample comprised peripheral blood, obtained in a trial of Ad26.COV2.S vaccine versus placebo. These TCRs come from a person between 18 and 60 years old who received the Ad26.COV2.S COVID-19 vaccine or a placebo.

J is TRBJ1-5 and V is TRBV19; D possibly corresponds to TRBD1 (5 bases). This CDR3 region has 16 residues. The ends were cut back, 1 base at V and 4 bases at J, with 14 bases in the middle. Germline-derived CDR1 and CDR2 are LNHDA and SQIVND (reference sequence). The CDR3, as DNA: TGTGCCAGTAGTATAGGGAACCAGGGTGCGAATCAGCCCCAGCATTTT. This sequence encodes CASSIGNQGANQPQHF. Variable domain in full (rest from reference TRBV19 and TRBJ1-5): DGGITQSPKYLFRKEGQNVTLSCEQNLNHDAMYWYRQDPGQGLRLIYYSQIVNDFQKGDIAEGYSVSREKKESFPLTVTSAQKNPTAFYLCASSIGNQGANQPQHFGDGTRLSIL.

J is TRBJ2-1 and V is TRBV11-3; D is perhaps TRBD2 (7 bases). The CDR3 totals 16 residues. The V and J ends lost 4 bases and 2 bases respectively, with 15 bases between them. Per the germline V gene, CDR1 is SGHNT and CDR2 is YENEEA. In nucleotides, the CDR3 is TGTGCCAGCAGCTCCCAAGGGGGGGGAGCCTACAATGAGCAGTTCTTC. Protein product: CASSSQGGGAYNEQFF.

This chain connects TRBV30 to TRBJ1-5; D not certain. The CDR3 runs 13 residues. The germline V gene has CDR1 GTSNPN and CDR2 SVGIG (reference sequence). The V end was cut by 0 bases, the J end by 7 bases, with 10 bases between. The CDR3 DNA reads TGTGCCTGGAGTGTGGGTTTACGGCAGCCCCAGCATTTT. Protein sequence: CAWSVGLRQPQHF.

This rearrangement joins TRBV27 to TRBJ2-1; 8 bases agree with TRBD1. Trimming cost V 2 bases and J 9 bases; bases outside gene matches: 3. This CDR3 comprises 13 residues. Germline CDR1 reads MNHEY; CDR2 reads SMNVEV (reference sequence). In nucleotides, the CDR3 is TGTGCCAGCAGTTTACGGACAGGGCGTGAGCAGTTCTTC. Amino acid sequence: CASSLRTGREQFF.

This chain joins TRBV5-6 and TRBJ2-1; 12 bases match TRBD1. The V gene end was trimmed by 1 base and the J gene end by 8 bases; junction bases not matched to a gene: 4. In germline, CDR1 is SGHDT, CDR2 YYEEEE. The CDR3 is made up of 15 amino acids. The CDR3 nucleotides read TGTGCCAGCAGCTTGTCGGGACAGGGGGCTTATGAGCAGTTCTTC. This encodes CASSLSGQGAYEQFF. The whole variable domain, remainder taken from reference TRBV5-6 and TRBJ2-1, is DAGVTQSPTHLIKTRGQQVTLRCSPKSGHDTVSWYQQALGQGPQFIFQYYEEEERQRGNFPDRFSGHQFPNYSSELNVNALLLGDSALYLCASSLSGQGAYEQFFGPGTRLTVL.

This clone showed up just a few times. The rearrangement uses TRBV2 and TRBJ2-7, with a possible D match to TRBD2 (6 bases). This CDR3 region has 16 residues. V gave up 6 bases and J gave up 3 bases, with 21 bases separating them. CDR1 is SNHLY and CDR2 is FYNNEI in the germline V gene. The CDR3 loop is CASRTVRDSTLYEQYF. In DNA, the CDR3 is TGTGCCAGCAGAACCGTCCGGGACTCCACCCTCTACGAGCAGTACTTC.

In regard to this clone: In the same sample, other DNA sequences code for this CDR3. The V call is TRBV19, the J call TRBJ1-2; D unclear. V gave up 3 bases and J gave up 0 bases, with 8 bases separating them. This CDR3 spans 14 amino acids. In germline, CDR1 is LNHDA, CDR2 SQIVND (reference sequence). The CDR3 loop reads CASSIAAANYGYTF. CDR3 DNA sequence: TGTGCCAGTAGTATCGCAGCAGCTAACTATGGCTACACCTTC.

In its sample, this clone was seen a few times. The V call is TRBV5-6, the J call TRBJ1-6; 7 positions agree with TRBD1. The CDR3 covers 15 residues. V shed 4 bases and J 8 bases; nucleotides not matched to a gene: 9. Per germline, CDR1 SGHDT and CDR2 YYEEEE. CDR3 coding DNA: TGTGCCAGCAGCCTTGACAGGGTTTGGGATTCACCCCTCCACTTT. It yields the protein CASSLDRVWDSPLHF.

This chain links TRBV19 with TRBJ2-7; D gene ambiguous. Per the germline V gene, CDR1 is LNHDA and CDR2 is SQIVND (reference sequence). With 1 base removed from V and 3 bases from J, the gap between germline ends came to 7 bases. This CDR3 spans 13 amino acids. The CDR3 DNA reads TGTGCCAGTAGTATAGCATCACACTACGAGCAGTACTTC. This encodes CASSIASHYEQYF.

The chain couples TRBV6-2 or TRBV6-3 to TRBJ1-5, with no clear D. The CDR3 has 14 residues. Looked up from germline, CDR1 is MNHEY and CDR2 is SVGEGT. Trimming left V 5 bases short and J 0 bases short, with 8 bases between. The chain's CDR3 is CASSTEYSNQPQHF. The CDR3 DNA sequence: TGTGCCAGCAGTACAGAGTATAGCAATCAGCCCCAGCATTTT.

The chain couples TRBV6-2 or TRBV6-3 to TRBJ1-1; 12 bases are a match to TRBD1. V shed 2 bases and J 6 bases; nucleotides not matched to a gene: 10. The CDR3 totals 17 residues. Per the germline V gene, CDR1 is MNHEY and CDR2 is SVGEGT. CDR3 region: CASSYVGGTGGRAEAFF. CDR3 bases: TGTGCCAGCAGTTACGTAGGCGGGACAGGGGGCCGGGCTGAAGCTTTCTTT.

V is TRBV18 and J is TRBJ2-3; 8 bases align to TRBD2. CDR3 length: 15 amino acids. Per the germline V gene, CDR1 is KGHSH and CDR2 is LQKENI. V trimming: 8 bases; J trimming: 2 bases; junction bases outside the gene matches: 9. The CDR3 coding sequence is TGTGCCAGCGGCAATGAGCGGGGGAACACAGATACGCAGTATTTT. It specifies CASGNERGNTDTQYF.

V and J are TRBV27 and TRBJ2-2; either TRBD1 or TRBD2 may fit D (5 bases each). The length of the CDR3 is 11 residues. From germline, CDR1 is MNHEY and CDR2 SMNVEV (reference sequence). Trimming took 6 bases from V and 10 from J, leaving 9 bases between them. CDR3 bases: TGTGCCAGCAGGGGGGTTTCGGAGCTGTTTTTT. This sequence encodes CASRGVSELFF.

The chain carries TRBV5-1 and TRBJ2-3; 8 nucleotides line up with TRBD2. The V gene's germline CDR1 is SGHRS and CDR2 YFSETQ. Trimming at V came to 4 bases and at J to 3 bases, leaving 4 bases not matched to a gene. The CDR3 is made up of 14 amino acids. CDR3 bases: TGCGCCAGCAGCGGCGGACTAGCAACAGATACGCAGTATTTT. It codes for CASSGGLATDTQYF.

The chain carries TRBV11-3 and TRBJ2-5; D might be TRBD2 (5 bases). Trimming left V 4 bases short and J 3 bases short, with 18 bases between. This CDR3 comprises 16 residues. Germline CDR1 reads SGHNT; CDR2 reads YENEEA. Written as DNA, the CDR3 is TGTGCCAGCAGCTCCCCCGGGGTTCTTGGGGAAGAGACCCAGTACTTC. Translated, it gives CASSSPGVLGEETQYF.

The rearrangement uses TRBV7-2 and TRBJ1-3, with D hard to call. Trimming took off 4 bases at V and 2 bases at J, with 24 bases between the two ends. This CDR3 is 19 amino acids long. In germline, CDR1 is SGHTA, CDR2 FQGNSA. The CDR3 sequence: CASSSPWGEDLKTGNTIYF. The CDR3 coding sequence is TGTGCCAGCAGCTCCCCCTGGGGAGAGGACTTGAAGACTGGAAACACCATATATTTT.

V is TRBV25-1 and J is TRBJ2-3, with 9 bases matching TRBD2. Germline V lookup: CDR1 MGHDK, CDR2 SYGVNS. The J segment lost 5 bases and the V segment lost 3 bases, leaving 3 bases of the junction unmatched. CDR3 length: 14 residues. The CDR3 sequence is CASSDAGGKDTQYF. As DNA, the CDR3 is TGTGCCAGCAGTGATGCGGGGGGGAAAGATACGCAGTATTTT.

The chain has TRBV20-1 and TRBJ1-6; possibly TRBD1 for D (6 bases). Trimming stripped 3 bases from V and 6 bases from J, with 12 bases between. Germline values: CDR1 DFQATT, CDR2 SNEGSKA (reference sequence). The CDR3 spans 14 residues. The CDR3 nucleotides are TGCAGTGCTAGTGAGGACAGTTCTAATTCACCCCTCCACTTT. Protein sequence: CSASEDSSNSPLHF.

V usage is TRBV24-1 and J usage is TRBJ2-7; no clear D. The CDR3 sequence is 11 residues long. Germline CDR1 is KGHDR and CDR2 is SFDVKD. With 3 bases removed from V and 4 bases from J, the gap between germline ends came to 3 bases. This CDR3 is CATSDEYEQYF. The CDR3 nucleotides are TGTGCCACCAGTGATGAATACGAGCAGTACTTC.

The rearrangement uses TRBV9 and TRBJ2-1, with 12 positions matching TRBD1. Germline CDR1 SGDLS, CDR2 YYNGEE. J was trimmed by 9 bases and V by 4 bases; bases with no gene match: 8. CDR3 size: 15 residues. CDR3 in amino acids: CASSSEGQGAPEQFF. The CDR3 DNA is TGTGCCAGCAGCAGCGAGGGACAGGGGGCGCCTGAGCAGTTCTTC.

The V gene is TRBV5-4, the J gene TRBJ2-5, with 12 bases fitting TRBD1. CDR3 length equals 17 residues. Germline assignment: CDR1 SGHNT and CDR2 YYREEE (reference sequence). V shed 4 bases, J shed 5 bases, and the junction held 12 bases outside the gene matches. The CDR3 spells CASSRSRGQGAGETQYF. The CDR3 DNA sequence: TGTGCCAGCAGCAGGTCCCGGGGACAGGGGGCAGGGGAGACCCAGTACTTC.